Below are 3 T cell receptor beta chains sequenced from a single sample in a study of T cell responses to AZD1222 COVID-19 vaccine. The protocol was immunoSEQ multiplex PCR, while the TCRdb copy is restricted to in-frame clones and leaves out a portion. The table has 200,000 or so clones, 85% to 95% seen once; the top ten hold roughly 0.99%. The sample was peripheral blood, taken on day 0 of MenACWY control vaccination. The receptors here all came from an adult in good health.

In this sample, this clone turned up once. The V and J genes are TRBV7-9 and TRBJ1-1; perhaps TRBD1 as D (6 bases). Trimming pared 4 bases from V and 0 bases from J, leaving 6 bases between. Germline V lookup: CDR1 SEHNR, CDR2 FQNEAQ (reference sequence). The CDR3 has 13 amino acids. This chain's CDR3 is CASSWTVNTEAFF. As DNA, the CDR3 is TGTGCCAGCAGCTGGACAGTGAACACTGAAGCTTTCTTT.

This clone was picked up one time. The sample holds other DNA sequences that translate to the same CDR3. The V and J genes are TRBV3-1 (or the pseudogene TRBV3-2) and TRBJ1-1; the D is unclear. This CDR3 is 14 amino acids long. Trimming shortened V by 1 base and J by 2 bases, and 8 bases separated the two germline ends. The germline V gene has CDR1 LGHDT and CDR2 YNNKEL (reference sequence). As DNA, the CDR3 is TGTGCCAGCAGCCAAGGAGTGGGAAACACTGAAGCTTTCTTT. It yields the protein CASSQGVGNTEAFF.

This clone appeared once. The chain has TRBV9 and TRBJ1-3; D gene uncertain. Germline CDR1 and CDR2: SGDLS and YYNGEE. This CDR3 comprises 15 residues. V shed 1 base and J shed 4 bases, with 12 bases lying between them. The CDR3 nucleotides read TGTGCCAGCAGCGTAACTGGGGTTTCGGGAAACACCATATATTTT. It encodes CASSVTGVSGNTIYF.